A single sample is the source of the 29 T cell receptor beta chains below, sequenced in a study of siplizumab effects on memory and regulatory T cells. TCRdb's table, derived via immunoSEQ multiplex PCR, lists solely in-frame clones and lacks some. The table lists some 100,000 clones, 92% of them singletons. Sequenced: Tregs sorted from blood. Source of these receptors: a human donor in good health.

This clone was counted a single time. The chain carries TRBV19 and TRBJ2-2; 8 nucleotides agree with TRBD2. This CDR3 is built from 15 residues. Germline trimming cut 7 bases from V and 3 bases from J; bases unmatched to any gene: 7. Germline V lookup: CDR1 LNHDA, CDR2 SQIVND (reference sequence). The CDR3 region is CASTRTSWDTGELFF. CDR3 coding DNA: TGTGCCAGTACACGGACTAGCTGGGACACCGGGGAGCTGTTTTTT.

This chain links TRBV6-7 with TRBJ2-7; 13 bases fit TRBD2. TRBV6-7 qualifies as an ORF whose function is uncertain. Trimming took 0 bases from V and 5 from J; bases not matched to a gene: 4. The CDR3 consists of 16 residues. The CDR3: CASSYSKLAGGDEQYF. The CDR3 bases are TGTGCCAGCAGTTACTCGAAACTAGCGGGAGGGGACGAGCAGTACTTC.

The genes are TRBV9 and TRBJ2-1; the D call may be TRBD1 or TRBD2 (5 bases each). The ends were cut back, 4 bases at V and 6 bases at J, with 20 bases in the middle. CDR3 length equals 16 residues. The germline gives CDR1 SGDLS, CDR2 YYNGEE. CDR3 sequence (DNA): TGTGCCAGCAGCCCCGGTAGGGACCCCTGGGGCAATGAGCAGTTCTTC. Protein sequence: CASSPGRDPWGNEQFF.

CDR3 in amino acids: CSVPDPGANVLTF. CDR3 nucleotides: TGCAGCGTACCTGACCCCGGGGCCAACGTCCTGACTTTC. The V call is TRBV29-1, the J call TRBJ2-6; no reliable D call. The germline V and J ends were trimmed by 6 bases and 4 bases, with 10 bases remaining between them. CDR1 is SQVTM, CDR2 ANQGSEA, per germline. This CDR3 spans 13 amino acids. Variable domain in full (rest from reference TRBV29-1 and TRBJ2-6): SAVISQKPSRDICQRGTSLTIQCQVDSQVTMMFWYRQQPGQSLTLIATANQGSEATYESGFVIDKFPISRPNLTFSTLTVSNMSPEDSSIYLCSVPDPGANVLTFGAGSRLTVL.

The CDR3 region has the DNA TGTGCCATCATTATGGAACCGGGGCACCAACGCGCGGGTAATCAGCCCCAGCATTTT. It encodes CAIIMEPGHQRAGNQPQHF. This rearrangement joins TRBV10-3 to TRBJ1-5; tentative D call: TRBD1 (5 bases). V was trimmed by 7 bases and J by 4 bases, leaving 29 bases between them. CDR1 and CDR2 (germline): ENHRY, SYGVKD. The CDR3 has 19 residues.

The genes are TRBV5-1 and TRBJ2-1; tentatively, D is TRBD2 (5 bases). CDR1 and CDR2 from the germline V gene are SGHRS and YFSETQ. Trimming removed 4 bases from V and 6 bases from J, with 14 bases in between. CDR3 size: 14 residues. CDR3 residues: CASSRVVGANEQFF. The CDR3 DNA is TGCGCCAGCAGCCGGGTTGTGGGAGCCAATGAGCAGTTCTTC.

The chain is built from TRBV6-1 and TRBJ1-5, with TRBD1 as a possible D gene (6 bases). Germline CDR1 is MNHNS and CDR2 is SASEGT. Trimming shortened V by 2 bases and J by 6 bases, and 20 bases separated the two germline ends. This CDR3 comprises 17 residues. The CDR3 loop reads CASSERAIRGPSQPQHF. CDR3 DNA sequence: TGTGCCAGCAGTGAAAGGGCTATCAGGGGCCCCAGTCAGCCCCAGCATTTT.

This clone was seen only once. V and J are TRBV19 and TRBJ1-4, with a weak D call TRBD1 (6 bases). The germline V gene encodes CDR1 LNHDA and CDR2 SQIVND (reference sequence). This CDR3 region has 15 residues. V lost 6 bases, J lost 3 bases, and 14 bases lay in between. CDR3 nucleotide sequence: TGTGCCAGTAGAACCCCGGGGGCTCCTAATGAAAAACTGTTTTTT. As protein: CASRTPGAPNEKLFF.

The chain uses TRBV7-3 and TRBJ2-7; 8 bases agree with TRBD2. From germline, CDR1 is SGHTA and CDR2 FQGTGA. This CDR3 region has 17 residues. The V and J ends lost 5 bases and 0 bases, in that order; junction bases with no gene match: 12. The CDR3 sequence is CASSAKPSGWSSYEQYF. The CDR3 DNA follows: TGTGCCAGCAGCGCCAAACCTAGCGGGTGGAGCTCCTACGAGCAGTACTTC.

The rearrangement uses TRBV5-4 and TRBJ1-1; the match to TRBD1 covers 9 bases. V lost 3 bases and J lost 2; bases outside the gene matches: 5. Germline loops: CDR1 SGHNT, CDR2 YYREEE (reference sequence). The CDR3 has 15 residues. The chain's CDR3 is CASSSWTGVNTEAFF. The CDR3 DNA follows: TGTGCCAGCAGCTCTTGGACAGGGGTAAACACTGAAGCTTTCTTT.

This chain uses TRBV7-2 with TRBJ2-5, with 9 bases identical to TRBD1. The J call may be mistaken, given a closer DNA end match to TRBJ2-7. From germline, CDR1 is SGHTA and CDR2 FQGNSA. The CDR3 is 13 amino acids. The CDR3 region has the DNA TGTGCCAGCAGTACAGGGGGCCACTACGAGCAGTACTTC. Residues: CASSTGGHYEQYF.

The chain recombines TRBV5-4 with TRBJ2-5; D may be TRBD2 (6 bases). Per the germline V gene, CDR1 is SGHNT and CDR2 is YYREEE (reference sequence). Trimming took off 4 bases at V and 2 bases at J, with 18 bases between the two ends. This CDR3 is 16 amino acids long. The CDR3 bases are TGTGCCAGCAGCCTGGGGACGAGACTAGGGCAAGAGACCCAGTACTTC. Amino acids: CASSLGTRLGQETQYF.

The chain employs TRBV6-5 and TRBJ2-2; 13 nucleotides line up with TRBD2. In germline, CDR1 is MNHEY, CDR2 SVGAGI. The CDR3 extends over 15 amino acids. The V and J ends lost 4 bases and 7 bases, in that order; junction bases with no gene match: 3. This chain's CDR3 is CASSSWTSGSGELFF. Here the CDR3 DNA reads TGTGCCAGCAGTTCTTGGACTAGCGGGAGCGGGGAGCTGTTTTTT.

This clone came up once. V gene TRBV5-6 combines with J gene TRBJ1-3; tentative D call: TRBD1 (6 bases). Trimming took 1 base from V and 4 from J, leaving 9 bases between them. Germline V gene data show CDR1 as SGHDT and CDR2 as YYEEEE. This CDR3 spans 14 amino acids. Here the CDR3 reads CASSLTGSGNTIYF. In DNA form, the CDR3 reads TGTGCCAGCAGCTTGACAGGGTCGGGAAACACCATATATTTT.

Worth noting for this clone: The identical CDR3 is also encoded by other nucleotide sequences in the sample. The chain uses TRBV28 and TRBJ2-7; 8 nucleotides match TRBD1. The CDR3 is made up of 14 amino acids. V lost 6 bases to trimming and J lost 1 base; unmatched junction nucleotides: 5. The germline V gene encodes CDR1 MDHEN and CDR2 SYDVKM. CDR3 nucleotide sequence: TGTGCCAGCAGAAAAACAGGGGGGTCCTACGAGCAGTACTTC. Translated, it gives CASRKTGGSYEQYF.

J is TRBJ1-2 and V is TRBV4-2, with 7 positions matching TRBD1. Germline trimming cut 2 bases from V and 8 bases from J; bases unmatched to any gene: 8. The CDR3 is 14 residues long. Per the germline V gene, CDR1 is LGHNA and CDR2 is YNFKEQ. As DNA, the CDR3 is TGTGCCAGCAGCCAATCAGACAGGGATGAGGGCTACACCTTC. It codes for CASSQSDRDEGYTF.

The chain couples TRBV6-6 to TRBJ1-1; TRBD1 matches at 7 bases. The CDR3 is 15 amino acids. V gave up 6 bases and J gave up 2 bases; unmatched junction bases: 9. CDR1 is MNHNY, CDR2 SVGAGI, per germline (reference sequence). The DNA of the CDR3 is TGTGCCAGCAGACCCGGGACAGCAGCAAACACTGAAGCTTTCTTT. Its translation is CASRPGTAANTEAFF.

This clone was found once. The chain links TRBV11-3 to TRBJ2-3, with 12 positions matching TRBD2. Germline lookup yields CDR1 SGHNT and CDR2 YENEEA. This CDR3 contains 19 residues. V lost 5 bases and J lost 1; bases outside the gene matches: 13. The CDR3 coding sequence is TGTGCCAGCAGCGGAAGGCGGAGGACTAGCGGGATTCGCACAGATACGCAGTATTTT. Encoded protein: CASSGRRRTSGIRTDTQYF.

V is TRBV11-2 and J is TRBJ2-1; the D gene is possibly TRBD1 (6 bases). CDR1 SGHAT and CDR2 FQNNGV come from the germline V gene. Trimming pared 1 base from V and 4 bases from J, leaving 17 bases between. The CDR3 spans 17 residues. In DNA, the CDR3 is TGTGCCAGCAGCTTAGGTTGGGGCAGGGGCCGTTACAATGAGCAGTTCTTC. Translation gives CASSLGWGRGRYNEQFF.

The chain employs TRBV29-1 and TRBJ1-1; D gene unclear. CDR1 and CDR2 from the germline V gene are SQVTM and ANQGSEA. The CDR3 spans 12 residues. Trimming took off 5 bases at V and 0 bases at J, with 7 bases between the two ends. CDR3 protein: CSVYRMNTEAFF. The CDR3 DNA is TGCAGCGTTTACCGAATGAACACTGAAGCTTTCTTT.

V gene TRBV5-1 combines with J gene TRBJ1-4; D gene unclear. Germline assignment: CDR1 SGHRS and CDR2 YFSETQ. The CDR3 has 15 amino acids. V was cut by 4 bases and J by 1 base, with 11 bases left in between. The CDR3: CASSEGIVTNEKLFF. CDR3 sequence (DNA): TGCGCCAGCAGCGAGGGCATTGTAACTAATGAAAAACTGTTTTTT.

The chain combines TRBV2 with TRBJ1-5; D is undetermined. The V gene lost 2 bases and the J gene lost 9 bases, with 11 bases spanning the gap. The CDR3 sequence is 13 residues long. CDR1 SNHLY and CDR2 FYNNEI come from the germline V gene. The CDR3 coding sequence is TGTGCCAGCAGTGAAAAACCACCCCTGCCCCAGCATTTT. Its protein product is CASSEKPPLPQHF.

The rearrangement uses TRBV6-6 and TRBJ1-2; the D gene is possibly TRBD1 (5 bases). The ends were cut back, 0 bases at V and 7 bases at J, with 12 bases in the middle. The CDR3 contains 14 residues. In germline, CDR1 is MNHNY, CDR2 SVGAGI (reference sequence). The CDR3, as DNA: TGTGCCAGCAGTTACTCGGTAGGGGCAGGTGGCTACACCTTC. This gives the protein CASSYSVGAGGYTF.

This clone has just one count. V gene TRBV7-3 combines with J gene TRBJ2-3; 9 bases match TRBD1. CDR3 size: 15 residues. Germline V gene sequence: CDR1 SGHTA, CDR2 FQGTGA. The ends lost 2 bases at V and 3 bases at J; junction bases unmatched: 3. Written as DNA, the CDR3 is TGTGCCAGCAGCTTACAGACAGGGGGAACAGATACGCAGTATTTT. This encodes CASSLQTGGTDTQYF.

The chain uses TRBV14 and TRBJ2-7; no clear D gene. V gave up 1 base and J gave up 4 bases, with 2 bases separating them. This CDR3 spans 11 amino acids. Germline V gene data show CDR1 as SGHDN and CDR2 as FVKESK. For the CDR3, the DNA is TGTGCCAGCAGCCAAGGTTACGAGCAGTACTTC. This encodes CASSQGYEQYF.

Only one count was recorded for this clone. The genes are TRBV2 and TRBJ2-7; D remains ambiguous. With 4 bases removed from V and 7 bases from J, the gap between germline ends came to 11 bases. CDR3 length: 12 residues. From germline, CDR1 is SNHLY and CDR2 FYNNEI. CDR3 loop: CASSGSPFEQYF. The CDR3 DNA sequence: TGTGCCAGCAGTGGCAGCCCCTTTGAGCAGTACTTC.

J is TRBJ2-7 and V is TRBV7-8, with D possibly matching TRBD1 (7 bases). Germline lookup yields CDR1 SGHVS and CDR2 FQNEAQ. Trimming took off 3 bases at V and 4 bases at J, with 10 bases between the two ends. The CDR3 sequence is 13 residues long. The CDR3 coding sequence is TGTGCCAGCAGCTTCCCAGGGGGGTACGAGCAGTACTTC. Translation: CASSFPGGYEQYF.

The chain links TRBV20-1 to TRBJ2-1; D is unclear. The CDR3 totals 10 residues. Trimming cost V 2 bases and J 5 bases, with 1 base left between them. Germline CDR1 is DFQATT and CDR2 is SNEGSKA (reference sequence). The CDR3 sequence is CSARNNEQFF. CDR3 DNA: TGCAGTGCTAGAAACAATGAGCAGTTCTTC.

V is TRBV5-6 and J is TRBJ2-7; unclear D gene. Trimming pared 4 bases from V and 4 bases from J, leaving 6 bases between. The CDR3 loop spans 11 amino acids. Germline assignment: CDR1 SGHDT and CDR2 YYEEEE. In nucleotides, the CDR3 is TGTGCCAGCAGCCCCCTATACGAGCAGTACTTC. Amino acid sequence: CASSPLYEQYF. Full variable domain (rest looked up from reference TRBV5-6 and TRBJ2-7): DAGVTQSPTHLIKTRGQQVTLRCSPKSGHDTVSWYQQALGQGPQFIFQYYEEEERQRGNFPDRFSGHQFPNYSSELNVNALLLGDSALYLCASSPLYEQYFGPGTRLTVT.